This T cell receptor (beta chain) is from a study of blood T cells in healthy people across ages. With a J-beta primer mix and a sample-barcoded 5' primer, a second PCR ran about 6 to 11 cycles. Each cDNA molecule was tagged by a template-switch adaptor that had 12 random nucleotides. TCRdb passed the 5' RACE reads through MiXCR, listing each CDR3 protein once. Among around 1.5 million distinct CDR3 sequences, around 55% were seen once, and the ten largest hold over 5%. This CDR3 is built from 12 residues. Germline assignment: CDR1 DFQATT and CDR2 SNEGSKA (reference sequence). V gave up 2 bases and J gave up 7 bases, with 12 bases separating them.

The sample comprised blood. This chain joins TRBV20-1 and TRBJ2-7, with unresolved D. This sequence originates from a man between 18 and 35 years old in good health. This CDR3 reads CSARTDTWEQYF. Written as DNA, the CDR3 is TGCAGTGCTAGAACGGATACCTGGGAGCAGTACTTC.